A single sample gave rise to the 30 T cell receptor beta chains below, sequenced in a study of T cells in Graves' hyperthyroidism and ophthalmopathy. Amplified TCR beta CDR3 regions came from RNA transcripts. HTBI primers were the set used in a first-round RT-PCR of the TCR CDR3. TCRdb called the multiplex PCR reads again in MiXCR, with one record for every CDR3 protein. This sample has roughly 400,000 distinct CDR3 sequences, with around a quarter found just once. The material sequenced was blood. These receptors all stem from a man aged 50-59 years with Graves' hyperthyroidism.

The chain couples TRBV29-1 to TRBJ1-2, with D possibly matching TRBD1 (5 bases). Germline CDR1 is SQVTM and CDR2 is ANQGSEA. The CDR3 has 13 amino acids. V was cut by 4 bases and J by 8 bases, with 17 bases left in between. The CDR3 DNA reads TGCAGCGTTGGAAACGGGCAGGGATCAGGCTACACCTTC. It specifies CSVGNGQGSGYTF. Full variable domain (remainder filled in from reference TRBV29-1 and TRBJ1-2): SAVISQKPSRDICQRGTSLTIQCQVDSQVTMMFWYRQQPGQSLTLIATANQGSEATYESGFVIDKFPISRPNLTFSTLTVSNMSPEDSSIYLCSVGNGQGSGYTFGSGTRLTVV.

This clonotype appeared many times. This chain connects TRBV29-1 to TRBJ2-7; no definite D call. The germline V and J ends were trimmed by 0 bases and 5 bases, with 8 bases remaining between them. The CDR3 runs to 12 residues. Germline CDR1 is SQVTM and CDR2 is ANQGSEA. The CDR3 here is CSVEDLSDEQYF. As DNA, the CDR3 is TGCAGCGTTGAAGATCTATCCGACGAGCAGTACTTC.

The V gene is TRBV20-1, the J gene TRBJ2-7; the D gene is possibly TRBD2 (6 bases). The CDR3 totals 13 residues. Trimming shortened V by 3 bases and J by 7 bases, and 16 bases separated the two germline ends. In germline, CDR1 is DFQATT, CDR2 SNEGSKA (reference sequence). CDR3 residues: CSASADGGREQYF. DNA of the CDR3: TGCAGTGCTAGTGCCGACGGGGGAAGGGAGCAGTACTTC.

This clonotype came up many times. The rearrangement links TRBV5-1 to TRBJ2-5; D gene ambiguous. This CDR3 is 12 amino acids long. The V gene's germline CDR1 is SGHRS and CDR2 YFSETQ. The germline V and J ends were trimmed by 5 bases and 5 bases, with 10 bases remaining between them. The CDR3 sequence is CASRVGFETQYF. The DNA of the CDR3 is TGCGCCAGCAGGGTGGGGTTTGAGACCCAGTACTTC.

The sample holds a few counts of this clonotype. The chain has TRBV27 and TRBJ2-1; TRBD2 aligns across 8 bases. The CDR3 is made up of 15 amino acids. The V gene end was trimmed by 7 bases and the J gene end by 6 bases; junction bases not matched to a gene: 11. CDR1 and CDR2 (germline): MNHEY, SMNVEV (reference sequence). The DNA for the CDR3 is TGTGCCAGCACAAGTTCGGGACTAGAGGGCAATGAGCAGTTCTTC. Translated, it gives CASTSSGLEGNEQFF.

The gene calls are TRBV5-1 and TRBJ2-2; the D gene is possibly TRBD2 (6 bases). Trimming shortened V by 1 base and J by 0 bases, and 10 bases separated the two germline ends. Germline values: CDR1 SGHRS, CDR2 YFSETQ. The CDR3 length is 16 residues. The CDR3 protein is CASSLRTISNTGELFF. In DNA, the CDR3 is TGCGCCAGCAGCTTGAGGACTATATCGAACACCGGGGAGCTGTTTTTT.

This clonotype has a handful of counts. V usage is TRBV11-2 and J usage is TRBJ2-7, with 10 nucleotides matching TRBD2. Losses at the gene ends were 8 bases for V and 5 bases for J; bases not matched to a gene: 9. Germline loops: CDR1 SGHAT, CDR2 FQNNGV. The CDR3 is made up of 14 amino acids. CDR3 sequence reads: CASAIGLAGDEQYF. CDR3 DNA: TGTGCCAGCGCGATCGGCCTAGCGGGAGACGAGCAGTACTTC.

The chain employs TRBV7-3 and TRBJ1-5, with D perhaps TRBD1 (5 bases). There are 15 residues in the CDR3. V was clipped by 7 bases and J by 0 bases, with 13 bases between them. Germline-derived CDR1 and CDR2 are SGHTA and FQGTGA. The CDR3 DNA reads TGTGCCAGCACCCTGACAGTTTATAGCAATCAGCCCCAGCATTTT. It specifies CASTLTVYSNQPQHF.

The chain links TRBV20-1 to TRBJ1-1; 9 bases agree with TRBD1. Trimming cost V 1 base and J 8 bases; bases outside gene matches: 8. Germline assignment: CDR1 DFQATT and CDR2 SNEGSKA (reference sequence). CDR3 length: 14 amino acids. The CDR3 DNA sequence: TGCAGTGCTAGAGGGACAGGGGCGTTGTGGGAAGCTTTCTTT. This encodes CSARGTGALWEAFF.

This clonotype was observed a few times. This chain connects TRBV7-8 to TRBJ2-3; D is unclear. The CDR3 spans 14 residues. Between the trimmed V and J ends, which lost 0 bases and 6 bases, there was a span of 10 bases. Per germline, CDR1 SGHVS and CDR2 FQNEAQ. Here the CDR3 DNA reads TGTGCCAGCAGCTTAGCGGGGTGGGCGGATACGCAGTATTTT. Amino acid sequence: CASSLAGWADTQYF.

This clonotype was seen many times. The chain carries TRBV13 and TRBJ2-7, with D tentatively TRBD2 (6 bases). The CDR3 is 15 residues long. Per germline, CDR1 PRHDT and CDR2 FYEKMQ (reference sequence). The V end was cut by 5 bases, the J end by 3 bases, with 17 bases between. The CDR3 DNA reads as TGTGCCAGCAGCCCAAGACCGGGAGACTTCTACGAGCAGTACTTC. This gives the protein CASSPRPGDFYEQYF. Drawing the rest from reference TRBV13 and TRBJ2-7, the complete variable domain is AAGVIQSPRHLIKEKRETATLKCYPIPRHDTVYWYQQGPGQDPQFLISFYEKMQSDKGSIPDRFSAQQFSDYHSELNMSSLELGDSALYFCASSPRPGDFYEQYFGPGTRLTVT.

The chain carries TRBV9 and TRBJ1-2; weak D call: TRBD1 (5 bases). Germline V gene lookup returns CDR1 SGDLS and CDR2 YYNGEE. V was clipped by 0 bases and J by 6 bases, with 9 bases between them. The CDR3 contains 13 residues. The CDR3 spells CASSVEWGNGYTF. CDR3 DNA: TGTGCCAGCAGCGTAGAATGGGGGAATGGCTACACCTTC.

This clonotype has a handful of counts. The chain carries TRBV3-1 and TRBJ2-3, with D perhaps matching TRBD2 (5 bases). Trimming removed 6 bases at V and 6 bases at J, with 22 bases between. The CDR3 totals 16 residues. Germline-derived CDR1 and CDR2 are LGHDT and YNNKEL (reference sequence). CDR3 sequence (DNA): TGTGCCAGCAGGAGCCCGGGAATGAACGGTGCGGATACGCAGTATTTT. Residues: CASRSPGMNGADTQYF.

This clonotype was observed many times. The chain is built from TRBV20-1 and TRBJ2-7, with D possibly TRBD2 on 6 matching bases. CDR1 is DFQATT and CDR2 is SNEGSKA in the germline V gene (reference sequence). The V and J ends lost 0 bases and 7 bases respectively, with 22 bases between them. CDR3 length: 16 residues. The CDR3 spells CSARDGRQAGAREQYF. The CDR3 DNA follows: TGCAGTGCTAGAGATGGACGACAAGCGGGCGCCCGGGAGCAGTACTTC.

The chain is built from TRBV6-1 and TRBJ1-4; D possibly corresponds to TRBD1 (6 bases). CDR3 length equals 15 residues. With 6 bases removed from V and 8 bases from J, the gap between germline ends came to 19 bases. Germline loops: CDR1 MNHNS, CDR2 SASEGT. For the CDR3, the DNA is TGTGCCAGCAGAGCCAGACAGGACGGGGAAGAAAAACTGTTTTTT. This gives the protein CASRARQDGEEKLFF.

The chain carries TRBV6-2 or TRBV6-3 and TRBJ2-7; D gene ambiguous. The V and J ends lost 2 bases and 3 bases respectively, with 8 bases between them. From germline, CDR1 is MNHEY and CDR2 SVGEGT. The CDR3 runs to 13 residues. In DNA form, the CDR3 reads TGTGCCAGCAGTTACGGGGAAAACTACGAGCAGTACTTC. The encoded protein is CASSYGENYEQYF.

About this clonotype itself: In this CDR3 the conserved last residue, phenylalanine or tryptophan, is missing, so a read error is likely. The CDR3 region has the DNA TGTGCCAGCAGTGATTTGGGACAGGGGGTCTCTACTGAAGCTTTCCTT. It translates to CASSDLGQGVSTEAFL. The V and J genes are TRBV2 and TRBJ1-1; 11 nucleotides match TRBD1. The trim removed 3 bases at V and 5 bases at J, leaving 8 bases unmatched. In germline, CDR1 is SNHLY, CDR2 FYNNEI. The CDR3 contains 16 residues.

This sequence joins TRBV29-1 and TRBJ2-3; D is possibly TRBD1 or TRBD2 (7 bases each). CDR1 SQVTM and CDR2 ANQGSEA come from the germline V gene. CDR3 length equals 14 residues. Trimming left V 1 base short and J 8 bases short, with 16 bases between. The CDR3 sequence is CSVEVGQGGGTQYF. The CDR3 DNA reads TGCAGCGTTGAAGTAGGCCAGGGGGGGGGTACGCAGTATTTT.

This clonotype has ten or more counts. The chain links TRBV28 to TRBJ2-7, with D perhaps given as TRBD1 or TRBD2 (5 bases each). The CDR3 contains 13 residues. V lost 3 bases and J 7 bases, leaving 13 bases between the germline ends. Germline V gene lookup returns CDR1 MDHEN and CDR2 SYDVKM. The CDR3: CASSFRQGGEQYF. In nucleotides, the CDR3 is TGTGCCAGCAGTTTTCGGCAGGGCGGGGAGCAGTACTTC.

The gene calls are TRBV18 and TRBJ2-7; 8 bases line up with TRBD1. CDR3 length equals 12 residues. The V gene end was trimmed by 3 bases and the J gene end by 10 bases; junction bases not matched to a gene: 5. Germline-derived CDR1 and CDR2 are KGHSH and LQKENI. The CDR3 DNA reads as TGTGCCAGCTCACCGGTGACAGGGGATCAGTACTTC. This sequence encodes CASSPVTGDQYF.

This clonotype turned up a few times. This chain connects TRBV2 to TRBJ2-5, with 10 positions matching TRBD2. The CDR3 is 19 amino acids. Germline values: CDR1 SNHLY, CDR2 FYNNEI. V gave up 7 bases and J gave up 4 bases; unmatched junction bases: 21. DNA of the CDR3: TGTGCCAGCACTAAAGGGACTAGCGCTTTGAGGGGGAGTGGAGAGACCCAGTACTTC. Translation gives CASTKGTSALRGSGETQYF.

This clonotype was recorded many times. The chain joins TRBV27 to TRBJ1-6; TRBD1 might be the D (6 bases). The CDR3 length is 15 residues. Trimming took 6 bases from V and 12 from J, leaving 21 bases between them. The germline V gene has CDR1 MNHEY and CDR2 SMNVEV (reference sequence). The CDR3 nucleotides read TGTGCCAGCAGCTCCCGACAGAGAGGGGGAAGACCCCTCCACTTT. Amino acids: CASSSRQRGGRPLHF.

The chain employs TRBV7-6 and TRBJ2-7, with D perhaps TRBD1 (5 bases). The germline V gene encodes CDR1 SGHVS and CDR2 FNYEAQ. Trimming removed 5 bases at V and 3 bases at J, with 8 bases between. This CDR3 is built from 12 residues. DNA of the CDR3: TGTGCCAGCAGCGGACACGACTACGAGCAGTACTTC. Amino acid sequence: CASSGHDYEQYF. Combining the CDR3 with reference TRBV7-6 and TRBJ2-7 gives the whole variable domain GAGVSQSPRYKVTKRGQDVALRCDPISGHVSLYWYRQALGQGPEFLTYFNYEAQQDKSGLPNDRFSAERPEGSISTLTIQRTEQRDSAMYRCASSGHDYEQYFGPGTRLTVT.

The sample holds a few counts of this clonotype. The genes are TRBV18 and TRBJ2-1, with TRBD2 matching 11 bases. With 4 bases clipped from V and 4 bases from J, the junction kept 6 bases outside the gene matches. CDR3 length: 16 amino acids. The germline gives CDR1 KGHSH, CDR2 LQKENI. CDR3 residues: CASSRTTSGTYNEQFF. As DNA, the CDR3 is TGTGCCAGCTCACGAACGACTAGCGGGACTTACAATGAGCAGTTCTTC.

Comment on this clonotype: The conserved phenylalanine or tryptophan normally closing the CDR3 is absent here, so this likely arose from a read error. The rearrangement uses TRBV6-2 or TRBV6-3 and TRBJ1-1; D might be TRBD1 (6 bases). CDR3 length: 16 residues. V was pared by 2 bases and J by 1 base, with 14 bases between. CDR1 is MNHEY, CDR2 SVGEGT, per germline. This chain's CDR3 is CASSYTRRGANTEAFL. CDR3 nucleotide sequence: TGTGCCAGCAGTTACACGCGGAGGGGGGCGAACACTGAAGCTTTCCTT.

This chain joins TRBV7-8 and TRBJ2-1, with D tentatively TRBD2 (6 bases). The CDR3 extends over 12 amino acids. CDR1 and CDR2 from the germline V gene are SGHVS and FQNEAQ. The V and J ends lost 1 base and 14 bases respectively, with 12 bases between them. The CDR3 bases are TGTGCCAGCAGCTTAGGCCGACTAGGTGAGTTCTTC. Its translation is CASSLGRLGEFF. Using reference TRBV7-8 and TRBJ2-1 for the parts outside the CDR3, the full variable domain is GAGVSQSPRYKVAKRGQDVALRCDPISGHVSLFWYQQALGQGPEFLTYFQNEAQLDKSGLPSDRFFAERPEGSVSTLKIQRTQQEDSAVYLCASSLGRLGEFFGPGTRLTVL.

V gene TRBV5-8 combines with J gene TRBJ2-1; D remains ambiguous. The CDR3 sequence is 12 residues long. Germline V gene data show CDR1 as SGHTS and CDR2 as YDEGEE. V shed 0 bases and J shed 10 bases, with 8 bases lying between them. The CDR3 coding sequence is TGTGCCAGCAGCTTGGTCCACGTCGAGCAGTTCTTC. Amino acids: CASSLVHVEQFF.

This clonotype was seen repeatedly, ten times or more. The gene calls are TRBV7-2 and TRBJ2-1; 14 nucleotides line up with TRBD2. Trimming removed 5 bases from V and 8 bases from J; junction bases left unmatched: 5. The V gene's germline CDR1 is SGHTA and CDR2 FQGNSA. The CDR3 has 15 residues. The CDR3 reads CASSRLAGGFYEQFF. The CDR3 DNA sequence: TGTGCCAGCAGCAGACTAGCGGGAGGGTTCTATGAGCAGTTCTTC.

This clonotype was observed a few times. The chain has TRBV2 and TRBJ2-4, with 12 bases lining up with TRBD2. CDR3 length equals 18 residues. V dropped 5 bases and J dropped 0; count of bases not matched to a gene: 8. CDR1 is SNHLY, CDR2 FYNNEI, per germline. CDR3 in DNA: TGTGCCAGCAGTACTCCGGGACTAGCGGGTGAAGCCAAAAACATTCAGTACTTC. Protein: CASSTPGLAGEAKNIQYF.

This clonotype was recorded a few times. The chain carries TRBV19 and TRBJ1-4; unclear D gene. The CDR3 covers 15 residues. CDR1 is LNHDA and CDR2 is SQIVND in the germline V gene (reference sequence). Trimming took off 4 bases at V and 8 bases at J, with 17 bases between the two ends. CDR3 sequence reads: CASSTPGLRLEKLFF. CDR3 DNA: TGTGCCAGTAGTACACCGGGCCTCCGGTTGGAAAAACTGTTTTTT.